This T cell receptor (beta chain) was recovered during a study of OX40 agonist ivuxolimab in advanced cancers. Study background: Patients assigned to dose escalation were diagnosed with hepatocellular carcinoma, melanoma, renal cell or head and neck cancer. Partial responses were achieved by three patients: one hepatocellular carcinoma, two cutaneous melanoma. Whole-study findings and limits: Within 6 weeks, CD4+ and CD8+ blood T cells expanded clonally at 0.1 to 3.0 mg/kg.

Clones were read by immunoSEQ multiplex PCR, and TCRdb kept only the in-frame ones, dropping some. The sample lists 40,000 to 65,000 clones, 80% to 85% occurring once. V was clipped by 2 bases and J by 7 bases, with 8 bases between them. In germline, CDR1 is GTSNPN, CDR2 SVGIG (reference sequence). CDR3 size: 12 residues. Remarks on this clone: Its cognate antigen is unknown.

Specimen: CD4+ or CD8+ T cells sorted from blood, collected in a trial of the OX40 agonist ivuxolimab. The clonotype comes from an adult with an advanced solid tumor such as melanoma, head and neck, liver or kidney cancer. This chain links TRBV30 with TRBJ1-4, with D hard to call. The CDR3, as DNA: TGTGCCTGGAGTCTTGGGAGTGAAAAACTGTTTTTT. This sequence encodes CAWSLGSEKLFF.